Following are 16 T cell receptor beta chains from one sample sequenced in a study of cytomegalovirus exposure and HLA in healthy donors. 60 Vbeta and 13 Jbeta primers were used in PCR. TCRdb's copy holds only in-frame clones and misses some; the assay was immunoSEQ multiplex PCR. The sample records some 150,000 clones, roughly four fifths being singletons. Material for sequencing was PBMCs. These receptor sequences come from a man aged 55 to 70 in good health and CMV-seronegative.

This clone has more than one count but fewer than ten. The chain has TRBV19 and TRBJ2-3, with TRBD2 matching over 9 bases. The CDR3 totals 16 residues. With V trimmed by 11 bases and J by 1 base, 13 bases remained unmatched. Germline CDR1 is LNHDA and CDR2 is SQIVND (reference sequence). As DNA, the CDR3 is TGTGCCTCGCGGGGGAGGCTAGCGGGACGCACAGATACGCAGTATTTT. Its translation is CASRGRLAGRTDTQYF.

The chain combines TRBV4-3 with TRBJ2-2; 10 bases are shared with TRBD1. CDR3 length: 15 residues. V lost 6 bases and J lost 5; bases outside the gene matches: 6. CDR1 LGHNA and CDR2 YSLEER come from the germline V gene. CDR3 nucleotide sequence: TGCGCCAGCAGGGGCGGGACAGGGGTTACCGGGGAGCTGTTTTTT. It yields the protein CASRGGTGVTGELFF.

This chain links TRBV18 with TRBJ2-3; 7 bases line up with TRBD2. This CDR3 is 16 amino acids long. Germline V gene lookup returns CDR1 KGHSH and CDR2 LQKENI. The trim removed 2 bases at V and 2 bases at J, leaving 7 bases unmatched. CDR3 coding DNA: TGTGCCAGCTCACCAGTTATCAGCGGGGCCACAGATACGCAGTATTTT. Translation: CASSPVISGATDTQYF.

The chain employs TRBV18 and TRBJ2-5, with D possibly being TRBD1 (6 bases). Germline CDR1 KGHSH, CDR2 LQKENI. The CDR3 spans 14 residues. V was pared by 6 bases and J by 4 bases, with 15 bases between. The CDR3 coding sequence is TGTGCCAGCTCCTACCAAAGGGGGACAGAGACCCAGTACTTC. Residues: CASSYQRGTETQYF.

In the case of this clone: A read error may produce the germline difference seen at one junction end. This chain links TRBV10-3 with TRBJ2-7; a possible D gene is TRBD1 (5 bases). This CDR3 contains 12 residues. The germline V gene has CDR1 ENHRY and CDR2 SYGVKD. CDR3 nucleotides: TGTGCCATCAGTGAGTCGTTGACAGTCGCTGTCTTC. The encoded protein is CAISESLTVAVF.

This chain connects TRBV6-1 to TRBJ2-7; 8 positions agree with TRBD1. The V and J ends lost 3 bases and 3 bases, in that order; junction bases with no gene match: 7. The CDR3 totals 15 residues. CDR1 and CDR2 (germline): MNHNS, SASEGT. The DNA of the CDR3 is TGTGCCAGCAGTGAGGGACAGGTATTGCTCTACGAGCAGTACTTC. Protein: CASSEGQVLLYEQYF.

The chain employs TRBV28 and TRBJ1-1, with D unclear. Germline V gives CDR1 MDHEN, CDR2 SYDVKM. Trimming took 6 bases from V and 2 from J, leaving 16 bases between them. CDR3 length: 15 amino acids. CDR3 sequence reads: CASSPHFTKNTEAFF. In DNA form, the CDR3 reads TGTGCCAGCAGCCCACATTTCACCAAAAACACTGAAGCTTTCTTT.

The chain uses TRBV11-1 and TRBJ1-2; TRBD1 is a possible D gene (6 bases). CDR1 is SGHAT and CDR2 is FQDESV in the germline V gene (reference sequence). The CDR3 has 15 amino acids. The germline V and J ends were trimmed by 5 bases and 4 bases, with 17 bases remaining between them. The CDR3 is CASSTPDSRIYGYTF. The CDR3 DNA reads as TGTGCCAGCAGCACCCCGGACAGCCGGATCTATGGCTACACCTTC.

The chain recombines TRBV7-3 with TRBJ2-3; 9 nucleotides agree with TRBD2. There are 17 residues in the CDR3. With 2 bases clipped from V and 5 bases from J, the junction kept 11 bases outside the gene matches. Germline CDR1 and CDR2: SGHTA and FQGTGA. The CDR3 sequence: CASSLYGSGGFRDTQYF. The CDR3 coding sequence is TGTGCCAGCAGCTTATACGGTAGCGGGGGTTTTAGAGATACGCAGTATTTT.

The chain carries TRBV27 and TRBJ2-5, with 13 bases matching TRBD2. Matching the DNA end better, TRBJ2-7 makes the J call doubtful. This CDR3 has 16 amino acids. Germline loops: CDR1 MNHEY, CDR2 SMNVEV (reference sequence). CDR3 protein: CASSLLGLAGKNEQYF. The CDR3 region has the DNA TGTGCCAGCAGTCTTTTGGGACTAGCGGGGAAGAACGAGCAGTACTTC.

The sample holds a few counts of this clone. This rearrangement joins TRBV13 to TRBJ2-7, with unresolved D. V was trimmed by 1 base and J by 1 base, leaving 5 bases between them. Germline CDR1 and CDR2: PRHDT and FYEKMQ (reference sequence). This CDR3 is built from 13 residues. CDR3 in amino acids: CASSLDNSYEQYF. In DNA form, the CDR3 reads TGTGCCAGCAGCTTAGATAATTCCTACGAGCAGTACTTC.

V is TRBV4-1 and J is TRBJ1-2; no definite D call. V was clipped by 0 bases and J by 3 bases, with 14 bases between them. CDR1 is MGHRA, CDR2 YSYEKL, per germline. The CDR3 loop spans 16 amino acids. The CDR3 coding sequence is TGCGCCAGCAGCCAAGATGAGGCAGCGACGTACTATGGCTACACCTTC. This gives the protein CASSQDEAATYYGYTF.

The gene calls are TRBV23-1 and TRBJ2-5, with a tentative D call TRBD2 (5 bases). TRBV23-1 is treated as an ORF (open reading frame) with a function not yet certain. The CDR3 is 15 residues long. V lost 7 bases to trimming and J lost 4 bases, with 19 bases between them. Here the CDR3 DNA reads TGCGCCAGCAAAGTGGCTGCTGGTGGGAGAGAGACCCAGTACTTC. This codes for CASKVAAGGRETQYF.

The chain couples TRBV5-1 to TRBJ2-2; 7 positions match TRBD2. This CDR3 is 18 amino acids long. Germline lookup yields CDR1 SGHRS and CDR2 YFSETQ. Losses at the gene ends were 5 bases for V and 3 bases for J; bases not matched to a gene: 16. This CDR3 reads CASRPASGDPRHTGELFF. The CDR3 nucleotides are TGCGCCAGCAGGCCGGCGAGCGGGGATCCAAGGCACACCGGGGAGCTGTTTTTT.

The genes are TRBV30 and TRBJ1-4; tentatively, D is TRBD1 (6 bases). The germline V gene has CDR1 GTSNPN and CDR2 SVGIG (reference sequence). This CDR3 is 14 amino acids long. V lost 4 bases to trimming and J lost 0 bases, with 9 bases between them. CDR3 loop: CAWKQGATNEKLFF. The CDR3 DNA reads TGTGCCTGGAAACAGGGTGCAACTAATGAAAAACTGTTTTTT. The variable domain in full, with the rest retrieved from reference TRBV30 and TRBJ1-4, is SQTIHQWPATLVQPVGSPLSLECTVEGTSNPNLYWYRQAAGRGLQLLFYSVGIGQISSEVPQNLSASRPQDRQFILSSKKLLLSDSGFYLCAWKQGATNEKLFFGSGTQLSVL.

The rearrangement links TRBV29-1 to TRBJ1-2, with D tentatively TRBD1 (5 bases). CDR3 length: 13 residues. Germline CDR1 is SQVTM and CDR2 is ANQGSEA. V lost 0 bases to trimming and J lost 4 bases, with 9 bases between them. This CDR3 reads CSVEDQGSYGYTF. CDR3 bases: TGCAGCGTTGAAGATCAGGGTAGCTATGGCTACACCTTC.